This is a list of T cell receptor beta chains from one sample in a study of CD8+ T cells in alopecia areata. Produced via immunoSEQ multiplex PCR; TCRdb's table is partial and in-frame only. The sample holds around 82,000 clones; roughly 51% are singletons and the top ten take under 6.5%. Sequenced material: NKG2D-high CD8+ T cells sorted from blood. Source of these receptors: a human donor with alopecia areata. Both conserved end residues are part of each CDR3. The D gene is left open where the match is weak. Clone size is shown for a subset of rows, as once, few, many or a class of expanded clone.

few	TRBJ2-2	TRBV29-1	.	CSVDGAGRTGELFF	TGCAGCGTTGACGGGGCAGGGAGGACCGGGGAGCTGTTTTTT
.	TRBJ2-1	TRBV30	.	CAWREDYNEQFF	TGTGCCTGGAGGGAGGACTACAATGAGCAGTTCTTC
few	TRBJ1-4	TRBV28	.	CASSLPHNEKLFF	TGTGCCAGCAGTTTACCCCATAATGAAAAACTGTTTTTT
.	TRBJ2-7	TRBV4-1	.	CASSPLPGLRTYEQYF	TGCGCCAGCAGCCCCCTGCCGGGCCTCCGAACCTACGAGCAGTACTTC
.	TRBJ2-2	TRBV29-1	.	CSVDLYSTGELFF	TGCAGCGTTGATTTATATAGCACCGGGGAGCTGTTTTTT
once	TRBJ2-3	TRBV9	.	CASSVRGDTQYF	TGTGCCAGCAGCGTAAGGGGAGATACGCAGTATTTT
.	TRBJ2-4	TRBV19	.	CASTGENIQYF	TGTGCCAGTACAGGAGAAAACATTCAGTACTTC
few	TRBJ2-2	TRBV29-1	.	CSVGANTGELFF	TGCAGCGTTGGGGCAAACACCGGGGAGCTGTTTTTT
.	TRBJ2-7	TRBV21-1	.	CASSYSQGWNYEQYF	TGTGCCAGCAGCTACAGCCAGGGGTGGAACTACGAGCAGTACTTC
.	TRBJ1-5	TRBV7-6	.	CASSLTENQPQHF	TGTGCCAGCAGCTTGACTGAGAATCAGCCCCAGCATTTT
.	TRBJ2-7	TRBV23-1	.	CASSHGSCYEQYF	TGCGCCAGCAGTCATGGATCCTGCTACGAGCAGTACTTC